What follows is one T cell receptor (beta chain) and its context. Antigen: not known. These data originate in a study of CD8 T cells in ankylosing spondylitis. From the 5' RACE reads, TCRdb called clonotypes with MiXCR, one entry per CDR3 protein. The repertoire holds some 240,000 distinct CDR3 sequences, with 5.5% to 7.5% as singletons. CDR3 size: 16 residues. Findings of the study overall: Clones linked to disease, bearing a CD8+ phenotype, were relatively rare in peripheral blood. There was reportedly significant enrichment of clones that were disease-linked in matched ankylosing spondylitis synovial fluid. Seemingly characteristic of ankylosing spondylitis blood was a TCR beta motif consisting of fewer than 10 highly homologous variants.

This sequence originates from a male donor with ankylosing spondylitis. The sample was blood, either unsorted or a sorted T cell fraction (not recorded which). V gene TRBV1 combines with J gene TRBJ2-2; the listed D gene, TRBD2, was not tested against the DNA. TRBV1 counts as a pseudogene. The CDR3 DNA follows: TGCACCAGCAGGGCGGGGGACCCTCGGGAAACCGGGGAGCTGTTTTTT. Protein: CTSRAGDPRETGELFF.